What follows describes a single T cell receptor (beta chain). The antigen remains unidentified. This entry comes from a study of human T cells and chemical hapten exposure. At the level of the study: Small pooled library volume differences mainly caused per-sample TCR yield variation. Study results and caveats: Versus controls, significantly more large CDR3 similarity clusters arose from expanded TCRs.

As originally analysed: There were a median of around 97,000 TCRs per sample, with a range from roughly 20,000 to 700,000. TCRdb passed the RACE reads through MiXCR, listing each CDR3 protein once. TCRdb, not the original authors, processed these V and J calls. The sample yields tens of thousands of distinct CDR3 sequences, approximately 11% seen once. The CDR3 spans 13 residues. The germline V and J ends were trimmed by 3 bases and 9 bases, with 14 bases remaining between them. Germline CDR1 is SEHNR and CDR2 is FQNEAQ (reference sequence). As for time point: pre-sensitization, week 0. Treatment reported: therapeutic diphenylcyclopropenone sensitization with weekly scalp DPC. The starting material, unfractionated whole blood, was used for total RNA extraction.

The sample in question was whole blood, obtained in connection with sensitization to the hapten diphenylcyclopropenone (DPC). The sequence came from a woman aged 45 to 65 with alopecia areata. Some clones in this sample may be carry-over from other donors' samples. This chain joins TRBV7-9 and TRBJ1-1, with D possibly matching TRBD1 (5 bases). The CDR3 loop reads CASSLLTDLKAFF. CDR3 nucleotide sequence: TGTGCCAGCAGCTTGCTGACAGATCTGAAAGCTTTCTTT.